This T cell receptor beta chain was captured by sequencing in a study of Ad26.COV2.S vaccination and SARS-CoV-2 variants. Study-wide findings and caveats: Substantial breadth was reportedly displayed by spike-specific CD8+ and CD4+ T cell responses after vaccination. Participants in the vaccine arm had higher spike-specific TCR breadth; placebo recipients had lower. An underestimation of total T cell responses may have resulted from the TCR breadth and depth analyses.

As for this clone: Its specificity is unknown.

The repertoire was sequenced with immunoSEQ multiplex PCR; TCRdb's copy has only in-frame clones and lacks some. The data show about 410,000 clones, around 85% seen once. Treatment indicated: 15 to 20 received Ad26.COV2.S at low or high dose, single or two shots; 5 received placebo; per-sample allocation not given. Material that was analyzed had been drawn on day 63 after the first vaccine or placebo injection. The source is a person between 18 and 59 years old who received the Ad26.COV2.S COVID-19 vaccine or a placebo. Sequenced material: peripheral blood, taken in a trial of Ad26.COV2.S vaccine versus placebo.

DNA of the CDR3: TGTGCCAGCAGCTCATGGACAGGGGGGGACACTGAAGCTTTCTTT. It encodes CASSSWTGGDTEAFF. The chain is built from TRBV5-5 and TRBJ1-1; TRBD1 matches 10 bases. The length of the CDR3 is 15 residues. V trimming: 3 bases; J trimming: 3 bases; junction bases outside the gene matches: 5. Germline V gene lookup returns CDR1 SGHKS and CDR2 YYEKEE (reference sequence). Together with reference TRBV5-5 and TRBJ1-1, the CDR3 gives the full variable domain: DAGVTQSPTHLIKTRGQQVTLRCSPISGHKSVSWYQQVLGQGPQFIFQYYEKEERGRGNFPDRFSARQFPNYSSELNVNALLLGDSALYLCASSSWTGGDTEAFFGQGTRLTVV.